A single sample is the source of the 22 T cell receptor beta chains below, sequenced in a study of cytotoxic CD8 clonotypes in ibrutinib-treated CLL. The table came from immunoSEQ multiplex PCR; TCRdb's copy has only in-frame clones and leaves some out. Here the sample spans more than 15,000 clones, about 65% being singletons. The material was PBMCs, obtained before ibrutinib treatment. Receptors originate from a human donor with chronic lymphocytic leukemia.

Points on this clone: The identical CDR3 is also encoded by other nucleotide sequences in the sample. This chain links TRBV5-1 with TRBJ1-2; no definite D call. V was trimmed by 7 bases and J by 2 bases, leaving 9 bases between them. The CDR3 covers 12 residues. The germline V gene has CDR1 SGHRS and CDR2 YFSETQ. Here the CDR3 reads CASSPGNYGYTF. The CDR3 nucleotides are TGCGCCAGCTCCCCGGGAAACTATGGCTACACCTTC.

This sequence joins TRBV7-2 and TRBJ2-5; 10 bases line up with TRBD2. V trimming: 2 bases; J trimming: 5 bases; junction bases outside the gene matches: 5. Germline V gene sequence: CDR1 SGHTA, CDR2 FQGNSA. This CDR3 is built from 15 residues. The CDR3 coding sequence is TGTGCCAGCAGCTTACTAGCGGGGGTCCCGGAGACCCAGTACTTC. Translated, it gives CASSLLAGVPETQYF.

This clone was seen a few times. This chain uses TRBV4-1 with TRBJ2-5; weak D call: TRBD2 (6 bases). The germline V gene encodes CDR1 MGHRA and CDR2 YSYEKL. The CDR3 covers 20 residues. Trimming removed 0 bases from V and 2 bases from J, with 25 bases in between. CDR3 bases: TGCGCCAGCAGCCAAGATACTCACTTGGCCTCCGGGGGACGTCAAGAGACCCAGTACTTC. Its protein product is CASSQDTHLASGGRQETQYF.

The chain uses TRBV5-4 and TRBJ2-2, with a possible D match to TRBD2 (6 bases). Germline V lookup: CDR1 SGHNT, CDR2 YYREEE (reference sequence). This CDR3 is 13 amino acids long. V lost 2 bases, J lost 6 bases, and 8 bases lay in between. The CDR3, as DNA: TGTGCCAGCAGCTTCACGGGGGCCGGGGAGCTGTTTTTT. Its translation is CASSFTGAGELFF.

The chain is built from TRBV7-2 and TRBJ1-4; 8 nucleotides align to TRBD1. CDR1 and CDR2 from the germline V gene are SGHTA and FQGNSA. This CDR3 has 16 residues. After removal of 5 bases from V and 0 bases from J, the junction contained 5 bases not matched to a gene. The CDR3 sequence is CASSLGQGSTNEKLFF. In DNA, the CDR3 is TGTGCCAGCAGCCTCGGACAGGGATCAACTAATGAAAAACTGTTTTTT.

This clone was seen just once. The genes are TRBV5-1 and TRBJ1-2, with 7 bases matching TRBD1. Trimming removed 2 bases from V and 3 bases from J; junction bases left unmatched: 4. Germline-derived CDR1 and CDR2 are SGHRS and YFSETQ. The CDR3 is made up of 14 amino acids. The CDR3 is CASSFGTDDYGYTF. DNA of the CDR3: TGCGCCAGCAGCTTCGGGACAGACGACTATGGCTACACCTTC. Variable domain in full (rest from reference TRBV5-1 and TRBJ1-2): KAGVTQTPRYLIKTRGQQVTLSCSPISGHRSVSWYQQTPGQGLQFLFEYFSETQRNKGNFPGRFSGRQFSNSRSEMNVSTLELGDSALYLCASSFGTDDYGYTFGSGTRLTVV.

The J gene is TRBJ1-1, the V gene TRBV7-8; a possible D gene is TRBD1 (5 bases). This CDR3 is built from 13 residues. V was trimmed by 5 bases and J by 4 bases, leaving 11 bases between them. CDR1 and CDR2 (germline): SGHVS, FQNEAQ. The CDR3 nucleotides are TGTGCCAGCAGCCACGGGGGAGCCACTGAAGCTTTCTTT. Its translation is CASSHGGATEAFF.

The J gene is TRBJ1-1, the V gene TRBV2, with D perhaps TRBD1 (6 bases). Trimming cost V 7 bases and J 6 bases, with 18 bases left between them. The CDR3 sequence is 14 residues long. Germline loops: CDR1 SNHLY, CDR2 FYNNEI. The CDR3 protein is CASNEGMDSSEAFF. The CDR3 DNA is TGTGCCAGCAATGAGGGTATGGACAGCTCTGAAGCTTTCTTT. Complete variable domain (other parts from reference TRBV2 and TRBJ1-1): EPEVTQTPSHQVTQMGQEVILRCVPISNHLYFYWYRQILGQKVEFLVSFYNNEISEKSEIFDDQFSVERPDGSNFTLKIRSTKLEDSAMYFCASNEGMDSSEAFFGQGTRLTVV.

The chain uses TRBV6-6 and TRBJ2-4, with 11 nucleotides matching TRBD1. The CDR3 runs 15 residues. Germline CDR1 is MNHNY and CDR2 is SVGAGI (reference sequence). Unmatched junction bases numbered 4, after V lost 6 bases and J lost 3 bases. The CDR3 coding sequence is TGTGCCAGCAGCGGACAGGGGGCCGGCAAAAACATTCAGTACTTC. Translation: CASSGQGAGKNIQYF.

There are a few counts of this clone. The chain couples TRBV25-1 to TRBJ1-6; D might be TRBD1 (6 bases). Trimming took off 7 bases at V and 7 bases at J, with 17 bases between the two ends. The CDR3 has 15 amino acids. CDR1 is MGHDK and CDR2 is SYGVNS in the germline V gene. The CDR3 reads CASKGGGALNSPLHF. CDR3 nucleotide sequence: TGTGCCAGCAAAGGGGGGGGAGCCCTAAATTCACCCCTCCACTTT.

The chain couples TRBV7-6 to TRBJ1-5; 7 bases align to TRBD1. The CDR3 is 16 amino acids. Per germline, CDR1 SGHVS and CDR2 FNYEAQ. V dropped 3 bases and J dropped 2; count of bases not matched to a gene: 7. CDR3 sequence: CASSFEAGTGNQPQHF. Here the CDR3 DNA reads TGTGCCAGCAGCTTCGAAGCCGGGACAGGCAATCAGCCCCAGCATTTT.

V and J are TRBV7-2 and TRBJ1-2; D remains unclear. V lost 1 base, J lost 4 bases, and 16 bases lay in between. Germline lookup yields CDR1 SGHTA and CDR2 FQGNSA. The CDR3 is 16 amino acids. CDR3 loop: CASSLVHSFPAYGYTF. The CDR3 nucleotides are TGTGCCAGCAGCTTAGTCCATAGCTTCCCAGCCTATGGCTACACCTTC.

V usage is TRBV9 and J usage is TRBJ2-2, with 8 bases fitting TRBD2. Germline V CDR1 and CDR2: SGDLS, YYNGEE. The CDR3 spans 16 residues. V dropped 4 bases and J dropped 7; count of bases not matched to a gene: 12. CDR3 in DNA: TGTGCCAGCAGCCTTCTGGCGGGGGGCTCTGTCGGGGAGCTGTTTTTT. This codes for CASSLLAGGSVGELFF.

This clone was detected a few times. V gene TRBV11-3 combines with J gene TRBJ2-7, with TRBD2 matching over 13 bases. The trim removed 4 bases at V and 5 bases at J, leaving 8 bases unmatched. The CDR3 is 16 amino acids. Germline assignment: CDR1 SGHNT and CDR2 YENEEA. CDR3 sequence reads: CASSWATSGGAHEQYF. The CDR3 nucleotides read TGTGCCAGCAGCTGGGCCACTAGCGGGGGGGCCCACGAGCAGTACTTC.

The sample holds a few counts of this clone. The chain employs TRBV10-3 and TRBJ1-2; a weak D match, TRBD1 (5 bases). The CDR3 has 14 amino acids. The germline V gene encodes CDR1 ENHRY and CDR2 SYGVKD. Trimming cost V 7 bases and J 4 bases, with 16 bases left between them. The chain's CDR3 is CAITGTGGSYGYTF. The CDR3 nucleotides read TGTGCCATCACGGGGACCGGAGGGAGCTATGGCTACACCTTC.

A few counts support this clone. The chain couples TRBV10-2 to TRBJ1-6; D unclear. Per the germline V gene, CDR1 is WSHSY and CDR2 is SAAADI. V was shortened by 0 bases and J by 4 bases, with 1 base between the two germline ends. CDR3 length: 13 residues. CDR3 nucleotide sequence: TGCGCCAGCAGTGAGTCATATAATTCACCCCTCCACTTT. Amino acid sequence: CASSESYNSPLHF.

This clone appeared a few times. This sequence joins TRBV19 and TRBJ2-4; perhaps TRBD2 as D (7 bases). The ends were cut back, 6 bases at V and 1 base at J, with 25 bases in the middle. Germline CDR1 LNHDA, CDR2 SQIVND (reference sequence). This CDR3 region has 19 residues. The CDR3 reads CASRPLGRGSRSAKNIQYF. The CDR3 DNA reads as TGTGCCAGTAGGCCGTTGGGGAGGGGGTCGCGTTCGGCCAAAAACATTCAGTACTTC.

The chain combines TRBV29-1 with TRBJ2-7; 8 positions match TRBD1. V was pared by 6 bases and J by 2 bases, with 6 bases of the junction left unmatched. The CDR3 has 13 amino acids. Per the germline V gene, CDR1 is SQVTM and CDR2 is ANQGSEA. This CDR3 is CSVGTGGTYEQYF. The DNA for the CDR3 is TGCAGCGTCGGGACAGGAGGCACCTACGAGCAGTACTTC.

The genes are TRBV5-4 and TRBJ2-2; D gene uncertain. Per germline, CDR1 SGHNT and CDR2 YYREEE (reference sequence). The CDR3 totals 14 residues. The ends were cut back, 0 bases at V and 2 bases at J, with 5 bases in the middle. The CDR3, as DNA: TGTGCCAGCAGCTTGGACAGAAACACCGGGGAGCTGTTTTTT. Encoded protein: CASSLDRNTGELFF.

In DNA, the CDR3 is TGTGCCATCAAAAACGCGGGGGGGACGGGCGAGCAGTACTTC. Its translation: CAIKNAGGTGEQYF. The chain links TRBV10-3 to TRBJ2-7; TRBD2 agrees at 9 bases. CDR1 and CDR2 from the germline V gene are ENHRY and SYGVKD. J was trimmed by 6 bases and V by 7 bases; bases with no gene match: 10. The CDR3 runs to 14 residues.

This clone was recorded only once. This chain joins TRBV2 and TRBJ2-3; 14 bases map to TRBD2. The ends lost 2 bases at V and 7 bases at J; junction bases unmatched: 14. Germline assignment: CDR1 SNHLY and CDR2 FYNNEI. CDR3 size: 19 residues. The chain's CDR3 is CASSEPRRTSGGLRYTQYF. In DNA, the CDR3 is TGTGCCAGCAGTGAACCCCGCCGGACTAGCGGGGGGCTCCGTTATACGCAGTATTTT.

Only one count was recorded for this clone. This sequence joins TRBV10-3 and TRBJ2-3, with 15 bases identical to TRBD2. CDR3 length: 18 amino acids. Germline CDR1 reads ENHRY; CDR2 reads SYGVKD. V lost 6 bases, J lost 4 bases, and 11 bases stayed unmatched. CDR3 protein: CAIRPGLAGGYNADTQYF. CDR3 coding DNA: TGTGCCATCAGACCGGGACTAGCGGGGGGATATAATGCAGATACGCAGTATTTT.